This T cell receptor (beta chain) was captured by sequencing in a study of beta chain features in type 1 diabetes. General observations from the study: More deletions and fewer insertions at VDJ junctions were found in patients with type 1 diabetes. Cells with high TCR expression could be over-represented when cDNA is sequenced. Within each of all four CD4+ subsets, Type 1 diabetes patients had TCRB CDR3s that were moderately but significantly shorter.

Reverse transcribing all isolated RNA meant expressed TCRB transcripts were sequenced. Naive, central memory and regulatory T cell samples averaged about 3.57 million reads. Some clones are missing from TCRdb's copy, which holds only in-frame ones; the method was immunoSEQ multiplex PCR. The sample holds around 110,000 clones, around 17% seen once. With V trimmed by 5 bases and J by 6 bases, 8 bases remained unmatched. This CDR3 is 14 amino acids long. The germline CDR1 and CDR2 sequences are SGHVS and FNYEAQ. This clone was detected once. What it recognizes is unknown. Source material: central memory CD4+ T cells from blood. The chain employs TRBV7-6 and TRBJ2-7, with 9 bases that match TRBD1. The clonotype originates from a young man with type 1 diabetes. CDR3 sequence reads: CASSPGQGIGEQYF. The CDR3 coding sequence is TGTGCCAGCAGCCCGGGACAGGGCATCGGCGAGCAGTACTTC.